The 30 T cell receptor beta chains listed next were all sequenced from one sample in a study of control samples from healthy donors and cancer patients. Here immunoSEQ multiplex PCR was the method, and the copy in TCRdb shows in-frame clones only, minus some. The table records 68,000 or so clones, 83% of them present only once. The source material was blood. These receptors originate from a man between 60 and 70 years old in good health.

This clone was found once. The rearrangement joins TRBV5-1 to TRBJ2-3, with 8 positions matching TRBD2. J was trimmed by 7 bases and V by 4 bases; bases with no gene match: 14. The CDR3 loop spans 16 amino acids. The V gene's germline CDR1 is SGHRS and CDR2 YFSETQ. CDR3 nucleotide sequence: TGCGCCAGCAGCCCCGATTCGAGTAGCGGGACCAATACGCAGTATTTT. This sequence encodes CASSPDSSSGTNTQYF.

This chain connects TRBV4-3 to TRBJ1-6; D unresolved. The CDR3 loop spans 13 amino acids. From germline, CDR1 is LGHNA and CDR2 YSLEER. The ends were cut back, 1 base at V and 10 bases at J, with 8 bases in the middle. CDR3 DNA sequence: TGCGCCAGCAGCCAAGCCCTGGCCTCACCCCTCCACTTT. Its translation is CASSQALASPLHF.

The CDR3, as DNA: TGTGCCACCAGTGATTCGGGACAGGGGCAAGAGACCCAGTACTTC. This encodes CATSDSGQGQETQYF. The chain employs TRBV24-1 and TRBJ2-5; 10 nucleotides agree with TRBD1. The CDR3 is made up of 15 amino acids. The junction had 1 base not matched to a gene; V was cut back by 2 bases and J by 2 bases. Per germline, CDR1 KGHDR and CDR2 SFDVKD.

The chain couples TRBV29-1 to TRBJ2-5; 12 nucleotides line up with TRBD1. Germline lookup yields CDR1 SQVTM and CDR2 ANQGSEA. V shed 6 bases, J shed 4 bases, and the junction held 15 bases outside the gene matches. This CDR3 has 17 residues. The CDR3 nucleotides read TGCAGCGTCCGGTTGTTCACCGGGACAGGGGGCCGAGAGACCCAGTACTTC. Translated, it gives CSVRLFTGTGGRETQYF.

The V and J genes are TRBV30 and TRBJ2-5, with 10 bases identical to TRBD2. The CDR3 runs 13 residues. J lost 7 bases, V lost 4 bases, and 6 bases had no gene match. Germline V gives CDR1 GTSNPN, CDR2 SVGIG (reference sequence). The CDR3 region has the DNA TGTGCCTGGACTAGCGGGGGCCCGGGGACCCAGTACTTC. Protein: CAWTSGGPGTQYF.

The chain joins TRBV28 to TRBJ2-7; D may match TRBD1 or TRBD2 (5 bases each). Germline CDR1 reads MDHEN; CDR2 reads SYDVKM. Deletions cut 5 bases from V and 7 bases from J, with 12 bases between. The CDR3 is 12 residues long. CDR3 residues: CASSQLGEEQYF. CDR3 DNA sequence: TGTGCCAGCAGTCAGTTGGGGGAGGAGCAGTACTTC.

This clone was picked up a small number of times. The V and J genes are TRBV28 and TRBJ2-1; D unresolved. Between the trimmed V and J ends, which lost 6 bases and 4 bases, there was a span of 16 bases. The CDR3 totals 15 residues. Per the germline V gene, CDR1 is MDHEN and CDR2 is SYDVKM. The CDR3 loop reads CASSRNYPPYNEQFF. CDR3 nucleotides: TGTGCCAGCAGCCGGAATTACCCCCCTTACAATGAGCAGTTCTTC.

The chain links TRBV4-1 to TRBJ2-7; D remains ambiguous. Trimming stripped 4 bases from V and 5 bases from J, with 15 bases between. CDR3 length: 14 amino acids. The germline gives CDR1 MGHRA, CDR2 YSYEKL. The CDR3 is CASSPDDNLDEQYF. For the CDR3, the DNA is TGCGCCAGCAGCCCAGATGATAATCTTGACGAGCAGTACTTC.

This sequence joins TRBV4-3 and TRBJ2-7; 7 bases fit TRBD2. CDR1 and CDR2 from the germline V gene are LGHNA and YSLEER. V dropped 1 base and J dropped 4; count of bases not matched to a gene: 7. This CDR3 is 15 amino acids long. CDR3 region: CASSQGLGGSYEQYF. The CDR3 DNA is TGCGCCAGCAGCCAAGGGCTCGGCGGGAGTTACGAGCAGTACTTC.

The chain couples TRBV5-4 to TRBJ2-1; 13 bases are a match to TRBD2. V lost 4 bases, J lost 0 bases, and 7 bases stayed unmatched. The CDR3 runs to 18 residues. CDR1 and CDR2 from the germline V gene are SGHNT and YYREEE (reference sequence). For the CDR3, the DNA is TGTGCCAGCAGCGCCGGGACTAGCGGGACCCTCTCCTACAATGAGCAGTTCTTC. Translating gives CASSAGTSGTLSYNEQFF.

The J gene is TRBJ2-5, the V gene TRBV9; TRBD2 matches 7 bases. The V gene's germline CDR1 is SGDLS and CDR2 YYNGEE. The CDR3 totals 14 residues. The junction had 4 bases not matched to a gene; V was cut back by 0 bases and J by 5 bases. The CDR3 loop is CASSVGGSGETQYF. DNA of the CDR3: TGTGCCAGCAGCGTAGGCGGGAGCGGGGAGACCCAGTACTTC.

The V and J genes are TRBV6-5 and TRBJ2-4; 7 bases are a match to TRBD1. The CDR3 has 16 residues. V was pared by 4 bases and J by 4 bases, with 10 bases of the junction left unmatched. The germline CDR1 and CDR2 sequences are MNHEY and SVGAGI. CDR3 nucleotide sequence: TGTGCCAGCAGTTCCGTCGGGACAGTCTATAAAAACATTCAGTACTTC. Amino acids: CASSSVGTVYKNIQYF.

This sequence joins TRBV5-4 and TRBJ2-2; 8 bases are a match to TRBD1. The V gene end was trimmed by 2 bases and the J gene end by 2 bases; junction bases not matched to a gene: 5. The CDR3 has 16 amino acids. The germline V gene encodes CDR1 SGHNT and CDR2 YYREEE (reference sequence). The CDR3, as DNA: TGTGCCAGCAGCTTCGGGGGACAGGCCAACACCGGGGAGCTGTTTTTT. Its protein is CASSFGGQANTGELFF. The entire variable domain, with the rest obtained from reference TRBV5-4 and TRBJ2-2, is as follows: ETGVTQSPTHLIKTRGQQVTLRCSSQSGHNTVSWYQQALGQGPQFIFQYYREEENGRGNFPPRFSGLQFPNYSSELNVNALELDDSALYLCASSFGGQANTGELFFGEGSRLTVL.

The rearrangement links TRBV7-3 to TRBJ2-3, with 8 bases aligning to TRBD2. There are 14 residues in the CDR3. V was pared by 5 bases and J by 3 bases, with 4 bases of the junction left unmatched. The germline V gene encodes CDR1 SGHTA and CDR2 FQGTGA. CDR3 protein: CASSIGTSTDTQYF. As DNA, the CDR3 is TGTGCCAGCAGCATAGGGACTAGTACAGATACGCAGTATTTT.

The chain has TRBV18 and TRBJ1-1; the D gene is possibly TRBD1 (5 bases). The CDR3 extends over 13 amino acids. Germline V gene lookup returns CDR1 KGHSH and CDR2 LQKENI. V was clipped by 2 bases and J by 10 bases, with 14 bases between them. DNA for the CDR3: TGTGCCAGCTCACCATCCGACAGTAGGGGAGCTTTCTTT. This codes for CASSPSDSRGAFF. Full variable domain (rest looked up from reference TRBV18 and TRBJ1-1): NAGVMQNPRHLVRRRGQEARLRCSPMKGHSHVYWYRQLPEEGLKFMVYLQKENIIDESGMPKERFSAEFPKEGPSILRIQQVVRGDSAAYFCASSPSDSRGAFFGQGTRLTVV.

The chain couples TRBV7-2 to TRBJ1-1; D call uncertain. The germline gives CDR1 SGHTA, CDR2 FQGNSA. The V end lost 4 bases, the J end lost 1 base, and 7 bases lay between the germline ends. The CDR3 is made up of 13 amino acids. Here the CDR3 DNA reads TGTGCCAGCAGCTCCGAAAGGAACACTGAAGCTTTCTTT. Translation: CASSSERNTEAFF.

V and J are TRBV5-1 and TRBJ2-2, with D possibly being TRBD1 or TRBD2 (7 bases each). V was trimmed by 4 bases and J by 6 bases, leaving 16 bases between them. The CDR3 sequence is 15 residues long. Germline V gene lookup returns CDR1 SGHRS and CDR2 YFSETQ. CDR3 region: CASSPQGGDAGELFF. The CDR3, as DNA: TGCGCCAGCAGCCCCCAGGGGGGGGATGCCGGGGAGCTGTTTTTT.

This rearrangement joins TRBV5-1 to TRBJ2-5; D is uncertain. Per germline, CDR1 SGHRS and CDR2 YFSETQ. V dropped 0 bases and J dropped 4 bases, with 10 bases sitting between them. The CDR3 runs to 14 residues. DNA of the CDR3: TGCGCCAGCAGCTTGGAGGGCGGCACAGAGACCCAGTACTTC. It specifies CASSLEGGTETQYF.

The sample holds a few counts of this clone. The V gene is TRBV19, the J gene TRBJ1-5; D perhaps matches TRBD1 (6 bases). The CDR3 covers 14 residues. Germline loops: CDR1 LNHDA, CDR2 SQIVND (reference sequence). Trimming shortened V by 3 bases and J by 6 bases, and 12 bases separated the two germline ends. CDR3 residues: CASSIRGVSQPQHF. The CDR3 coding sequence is TGTGCCAGTAGTATCAGGGGTGTAAGTCAGCCCCAGCATTTT.

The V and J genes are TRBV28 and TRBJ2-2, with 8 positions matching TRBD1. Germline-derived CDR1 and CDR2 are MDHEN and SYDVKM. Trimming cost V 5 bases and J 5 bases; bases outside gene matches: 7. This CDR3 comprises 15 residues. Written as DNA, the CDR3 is TGTGCCAGCAGTGGGGACAGGATCTTTACCGGGGAGCTGTTTTTT. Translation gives CASSGDRIFTGELFF.

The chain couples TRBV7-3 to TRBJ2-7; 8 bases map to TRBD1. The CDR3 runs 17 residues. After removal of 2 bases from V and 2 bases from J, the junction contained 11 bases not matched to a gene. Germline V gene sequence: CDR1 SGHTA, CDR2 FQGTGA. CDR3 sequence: CASSLGKGQERPYEQYF. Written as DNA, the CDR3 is TGTGCCAGCAGCTTAGGAAAGGGACAGGAGCGACCCTACGAGCAGTACTTC.

The CDR3 is CASSYQTGGSKAFF. The CDR3 nucleotides are TGTGCCAGCAGTTACCAAACCGGGGGCTCCAAAGCTTTCTTT. The rearrangement links TRBV6-2 or TRBV6-3 to TRBJ1-1, with a possible D match to TRBD1 (6 bases). Germline-derived CDR1 and CDR2 are MNHEY and SVGEGT. With 2 bases removed from V and 9 bases from J, the gap between germline ends came to 16 bases. The length of the CDR3 is 14 residues.

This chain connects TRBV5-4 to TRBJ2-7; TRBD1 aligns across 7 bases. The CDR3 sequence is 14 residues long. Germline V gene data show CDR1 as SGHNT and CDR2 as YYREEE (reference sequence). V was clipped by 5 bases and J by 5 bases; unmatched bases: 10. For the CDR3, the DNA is TGTGCCAGCAGAACAGGGGATTCCGTTCACGAGCAGTACTTC. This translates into CASRTGDSVHEQYF.

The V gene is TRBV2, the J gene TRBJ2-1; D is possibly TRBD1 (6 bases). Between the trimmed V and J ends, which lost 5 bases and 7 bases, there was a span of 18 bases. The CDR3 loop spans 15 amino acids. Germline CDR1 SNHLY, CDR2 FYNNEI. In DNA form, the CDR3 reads TGTGCCAGCAGTCCCCAGGGGCTCGAAGGGAATGAGCAGTTCTTC. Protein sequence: CASSPQGLEGNEQFF.

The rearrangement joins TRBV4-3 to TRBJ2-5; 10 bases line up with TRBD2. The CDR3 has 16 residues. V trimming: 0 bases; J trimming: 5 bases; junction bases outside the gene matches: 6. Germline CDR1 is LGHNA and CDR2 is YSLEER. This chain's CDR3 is CASSQDRDSGRETQYF. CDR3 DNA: TGCGCCAGCAGCCAAGATAGGGATAGCGGGAGGGAGACCCAGTACTTC.

The CDR3 DNA follows: TGTGCCAGCAGGCTCAAGACTAGCGGTTACAACAATGAGCAGTTCTTC. Protein product: CASRLKTSGYNNEQFF. This chain connects TRBV27 to TRBJ2-1; TRBD2 matches at 9 bases. V lost 6 bases and J lost 5; bases outside the gene matches: 11. The length of the CDR3 is 16 residues. Germline CDR1 and CDR2: MNHEY and SMNVEV (reference sequence).

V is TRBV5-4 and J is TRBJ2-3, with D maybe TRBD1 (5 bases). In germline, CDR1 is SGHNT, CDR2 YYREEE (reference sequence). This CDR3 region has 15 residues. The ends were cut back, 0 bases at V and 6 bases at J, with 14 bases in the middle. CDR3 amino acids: CASSLAGQGGDTQYF. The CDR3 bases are TGTGCCAGCAGCTTGGCCGGGCAGGGTGGCGATACGCAGTATTTT.

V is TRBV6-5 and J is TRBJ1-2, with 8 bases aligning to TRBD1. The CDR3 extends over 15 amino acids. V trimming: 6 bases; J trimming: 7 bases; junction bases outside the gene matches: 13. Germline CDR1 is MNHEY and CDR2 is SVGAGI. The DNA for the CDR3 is TGTGCCAGCAGGTTTGATAAGGACAGGGCCAGTGGCTACACCTTC. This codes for CASRFDKDRASGYTF.

The CDR3 region has the DNA TGTGCCACCAGCCTAGGGGGCTCTTCCTACGAGCAGTACTTC. It encodes CATSLGGSSYEQYF. The rearrangement joins TRBV15 to TRBJ2-7; 7 bases map to TRBD1. The ends lost 5 bases at V and 1 base at J; junction bases unmatched: 5. Germline values: CDR1 LNHNV, CDR2 YYDKDF (reference sequence). The CDR3 is 14 amino acids.

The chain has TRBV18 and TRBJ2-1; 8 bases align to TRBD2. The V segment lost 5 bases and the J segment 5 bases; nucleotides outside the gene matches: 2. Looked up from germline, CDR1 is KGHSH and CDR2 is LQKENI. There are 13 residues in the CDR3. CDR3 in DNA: TGTGCCAGCTCAGCGGGACTAGACAATGAGCAGTTCTTC. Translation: CASSAGLDNEQFF.